This T cell receptor (beta chain) originates from a study of T cell responses to AZD1222 COVID-19 vaccine. General study results and limits: It should be noted that donors were predominantly white British and more often female, and clonal diversity was possibly underestimated. No repertoire was sampled before or during the peak T cell response, only after it. Seropositive status at baseline applied to only 6 or 7 AZD1222 recipients.

Worth noting for this clone: What it binds is not known.

Assay used: immunoSEQ multiplex PCR; TCRdb lists only in-frame clones, some missing. This table holds 150,000 to 200,000 clones, approximately 95% found once. This sequence originates from an adult in good health. Sequencing was performed on peripheral blood, taken on day 0 of AZD1222 vaccination.

In DNA, the CDR3 is TGTGCCAGCAGCCCGACAGGGGTAGGTGGCTACACCTTC. Its protein is CASSPTGVGGYTF. The V gene is TRBV5-6, the J gene TRBJ1-2; 8 bases line up with TRBD1. CDR3 length: 13 residues. Germline V gene data show CDR1 as SGHDT and CDR2 as YYEEEE. Unmatched junction bases numbered 6, after V lost 4 bases and J lost 7 bases.